What follows are 10 T cell receptor beta chains derived from one specimen sequenced in a study of T cells in women clearing cervical HPV infection (dated by TCRdb to between 2018 and 2020). Receptor libraries were prepared by the immunoSEQ multiplex PCR assay. Held by TCRdb, this immuneACCESS table contains in-frame sequences only and omits some clones. Under half of the omission traces to an unresolved V gene where checked; the cause of the rest is unknown. The record for this sample contains roughly 49,000 clones. The top ten clonotypes cover more than 0.8% of the sample. Specimen: blood buffy coat. All receptors come from a woman between 18 and 69 years old with a cervical HPV16 infection that either progressed to CIN3+ or cleared (not recorded which).

To note about this clone: The CDR3 end is not reached by the read, which stops 3 residues before it; the germline J gene fills it in. The genes are TRBV5-1 and TRBJ1-2, with unresolved D. V shed 4 bases and J shed 5 bases, with 6 bases lying between them. The germline V gene has CDR1 SGHRS and CDR2 YFSETQ. There are 11 residues in the CDR3. The covered CDR3 bases are TGCGCCAGCAGCGACGGGTATGGC. It is translated as CASSDGYG. The whole CDR3 protein reads CASSDGYGYTF.

In regard to this clone: The sequence runs out 3 residues before the end of the CDR3; the remainder is reconstructed from the germline J gene. This chain connects TRBV2 to TRBJ2-3; 8 nucleotides align to TRBD1. This CDR3 comprises 14 residues. Germline CDR1 reads SNHLY; CDR2 reads FYNNEI. CDR3 region: CASIRDRSQETQYF. The part of the CDR3 DNA that was read is TGTGCCAGCATAAGGGACAGGTCTCAAGAGACG.

About this clone: Read data end 3 residues before the CDR3 end; the end is taken from the germline J gene. The chain is built from TRBV2 and TRBJ2-1; 9 positions agree with TRBD2. The CDR3 totals 13 residues. Germline CDR1 is SNHLY and CDR2 is FYNNEI. The J segment lost 7 bases and the V segment lost 8 bases, leaving 6 bases of the junction unmatched. The CDR3 region is CASGRTSVNEQFF. The CDR3 bases that were read are TGTGCCAGCGGGAGGACTAGCGTGAATGAG.

A remark on this clone: The DNA ends 3 residues before the CDR3 does, and the rest of the CDR3 is filled in from the germline J gene. J is TRBJ2-7 and V is TRBV29-1; the D is unclear. Germline assignment: CDR1 SQVTM and CDR2 ANQGSEA. The CDR3 runs to 14 residues. The V end lost 4 bases, the J end lost 6 bases, and 19 bases lay between the germline ends. The part of the CDR3 DNA that was read is TGCAGCGTTGGGTTGACCGTAGCCTGCGGCGAG. Amino acid sequence: CSVGLTVACGE. The entire CDR3 is CSVGLTVACGEQYF.

As concerns this clone: Read coverage stops 3 residues before the CDR3 terminus; the germline J gene supplies the remainder. The chain uses TRBV6-1 and TRBJ2-1, with 7 bases that match TRBD2. This CDR3 has 14 amino acids. J gave up 6 bases and V 0 bases, and 2 bases lay outside the gene matches. Germline V gives CDR1 MNHNS, CDR2 SASEGT. Partial CDR3 DNA: TGTGCCAGCAGTGAAGCGTCGGGGGGCAATGAG. Translation gives CASSEASGGNE. The full CDR3 protein is CASSEASGGNEQFF.

On this clone itself: The CDR3 goes on 3 residues after the read ends, and that part is filled in from the germline J gene. V and J are TRBV30 and TRBJ2-7; 8 nucleotides align to TRBD1. The CDR3 length is 12 residues. Germline V CDR1 and CDR2: GTSNPN, SVGIG (reference sequence). V lost 1 base, J lost 6 bases, and 2 bases stayed unmatched. CDR3 sequence reads: CAWSGQGAEQYF. The sequenced CDR3 bases are TGTGCCTGGAGTGGTCAGGGGGCCGAG.

About this clone: The sequence runs out 3 residues before the end of the CDR3; the remainder is reconstructed from the germline J gene. The rearrangement joins TRBV13 to TRBJ1-4; D uncertain. CDR1 PRHDT and CDR2 FYEKMQ come from the germline V gene (reference sequence). The CDR3 has 14 amino acids. CDR3 protein: CASSFEKPNSPLFF. The covered CDR3 bases are TGTGCCAGCAGCTTCGAGAAGCCTAATTCACCA.

About this clone: The read ends 3 residues early relative to the CDR3; the germline J gene fills the gap. V is TRBV5-1 and J is TRBJ2-6; D ambiguous. The ends were cut back, 0 bases at V and 11 bases at J, with 9 bases in the middle. CDR1 is SGHRS, CDR2 YFSETQ, per germline. This CDR3 is built from 13 residues. The chain's CDR3 is CASSLASGHVLTF. The sequenced CDR3 bases are TGCGCCAGCAGCTTGGCGTCAGGCCACGTC. Looking up the rest from reference TRBV5-1 and TRBJ2-6 gives the full variable domain: KAGVTQTPRYLIKTRGQQVTLSCSPISGHRSVSWYQQTPGQGLQFLFEYFSETQRNKGNFPGRFSGRQFSNSRSEMNVSTLELGDSALYLCASSLASGHVLTFGAGSRLTVL.

Concerning this clone itself: The missing CDR3 end, 3 residues past where the read stops, is filled in from the germline J gene. V usage is TRBV13 and J usage is TRBJ2-7, with D unresolved. CDR3 length: 12 residues. Germline V gives CDR1 PRHDT, CDR2 FYEKMQ (reference sequence). V was cut by 3 bases and J by 4 bases, with 7 bases left in between. The CDR3 reads CASSFTGYEQYF. The sequenced CDR3 bases are TGTGCCAGCAGCTTCACCGGGTACGAG. Full variable domain (remainder filled in from reference TRBV13 and TRBJ2-7): AAGVIQSPRHLIKEKRETATLKCYPIPRHDTVYWYQQGPGQDPQFLISFYEKMQSDKGSIPDRFSAQQFSDYHSELNMSSLELGDSALYFCASSFTGYEQYFGPGTRLTVT.

Concerning this clone: The read is 3 residues too short to cover the CDR3 end, so that end is filled in from the germline J gene. The V call is TRBV29-1, the J call TRBJ2-7; weak D call: TRBD1 (6 bases). Germline V gene data show CDR1 as SQVTM and CDR2 as ANQGSEA. There are 14 residues in the CDR3. The V end was cut by 4 bases, the J end by 4 bases, with 17 bases between. CDR3: CSVATRQARYEQYF. The CDR3 bases that were read are TGCAGCGTTGCAACAAGACAGGCTCGGTACGAG.